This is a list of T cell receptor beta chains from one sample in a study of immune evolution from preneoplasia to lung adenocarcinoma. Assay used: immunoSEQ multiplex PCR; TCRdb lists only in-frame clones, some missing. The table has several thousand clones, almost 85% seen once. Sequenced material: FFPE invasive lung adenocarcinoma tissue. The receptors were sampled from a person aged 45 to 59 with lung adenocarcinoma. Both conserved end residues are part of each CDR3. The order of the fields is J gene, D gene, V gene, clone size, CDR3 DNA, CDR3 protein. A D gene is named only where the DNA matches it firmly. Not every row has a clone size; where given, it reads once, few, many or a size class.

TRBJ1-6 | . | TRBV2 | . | TGTGCCAGCAGTGGGACGATAGGGGAGGAATCACCCCTCCACTTT | CASSGTIGEESPLHF
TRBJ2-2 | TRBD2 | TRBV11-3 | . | TGTGCCAGCAGCTTTTCTTGGGGGGGGACCGGGGAGCTGTTTTTT | CASSFSWGGTGELFF
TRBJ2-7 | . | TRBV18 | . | TGTGCCAGCTCACCATCGACAGGAGGCTACGAGCAGTACTTC | CASSPSTGGYEQYF
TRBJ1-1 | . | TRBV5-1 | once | TGCGCCAGCAGCTTGGACCAGGGAACTGAAGCTTTCTTT | CASSLDQGTEAFF
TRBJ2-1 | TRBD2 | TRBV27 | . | TGTGCCAGCAGTTTTCGTGATAGCGGGATGGATTTAAGGAATGAGCAGTTCTTC | CASSFRDSGMDLRNEQFF
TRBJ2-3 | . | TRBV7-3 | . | TGTGCCAGCAGCTTGGACAAACGCGATACGCAGTATTTT | CASSLDKRDTQYF
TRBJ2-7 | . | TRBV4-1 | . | TGCGCCAGCAGCCAAGAAGGCGCGAGTTCCTACGAGCAGTACTTC | CASSQEGASSYEQYF
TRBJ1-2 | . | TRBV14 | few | TGTGCCAGCAGCCAACCCGCCGAGGTCCAAGGCTACACCTTC | CASSQPAEVQGYTF
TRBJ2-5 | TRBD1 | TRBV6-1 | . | TGTGCCAGCAGTGAAGGGACAGGGGGCGCAGAGACCCAGTACTTC | CASSEGTGGAETQYF
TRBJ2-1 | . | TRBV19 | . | TGTGCCAGTAGTATCGGTCAACCCAGGATCACCTACAATGAGCAGTTCTTC | CASSIGQPRITYNEQFF
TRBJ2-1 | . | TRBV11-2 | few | TGTGCCAGCGGCACAGGGAGTGCCTACAATGAGCAGTTCTTC | CASGTGSAYNEQFF
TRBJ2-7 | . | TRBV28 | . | TGTGCCAGCCGGGGGACCTCCCGGGGGGAGCAGTACTTC | CASRGTSRGEQYF
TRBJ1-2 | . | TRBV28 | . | TGTGCCAGCAGTTTACGCCAGGACAGCCTCTATGGCTACACCTTC | CASSLRQDSLYGYTF
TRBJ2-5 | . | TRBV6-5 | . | TGTGCCAGCAGTTACAGGGGCAGGGAGACCCAGTACTTC | CASSYRGRETQYF
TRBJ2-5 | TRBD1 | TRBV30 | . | TGTGCCTGGAGATTCACAGGGGTCGAGATCCAGTACTTC | CAWRFTGVEIQYF
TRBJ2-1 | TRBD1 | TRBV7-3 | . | TGTGCCAGCAGCTTAACCAGCATGGGGACAGGGGGTGAGCAGTTCTTC | CASSLTSMGTGGEQFF
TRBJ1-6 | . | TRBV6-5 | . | TGTGCCAGCACCTCGTTCAAAAACTATAATTCACCCCTCCACTTT | CASTSFKNYNSPLHF
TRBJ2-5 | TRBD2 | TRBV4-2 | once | TGTGCCAGCAGCCGCCGACTAGCGGCTGAAGAGACCCAGTACTTC | CASSRRLAAEETQYF
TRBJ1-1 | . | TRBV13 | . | TGTGCCACGGAAGGACGCTTGAACACTGAAGCTTTCTTT | CATEGRLNTEAFF
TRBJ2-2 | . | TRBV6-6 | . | TGTGCCAGCAGTTCCCCTCCAGAGGTCGGGGAGCTGTTTTTT | CASSSPPEVGELFF
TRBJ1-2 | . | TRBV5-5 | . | TGTGCCAGCAGCTCGGCCGGTAACTATGGCTACACCTTC | CASSSAGNYGYTF
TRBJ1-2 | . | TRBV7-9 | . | TGTGCCAGCAGCTTAGCGCGAAACGCAGGGACGGGCTATGGCTACACCTTC | CASSLARNAGTGYGYTF
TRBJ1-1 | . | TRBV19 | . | TGTGCCAGTAGTATAAATGGGGTCGACGCTGAAGCTTTCTTT | CASSINGVDAEAFF
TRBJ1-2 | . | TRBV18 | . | TGTGCCAGCACTCCCCAGGGGTCGAGTGGCTACACCTTC | CASTPQGSSGYTF
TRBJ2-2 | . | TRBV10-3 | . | TGTGCCATCAGTAAACCTGGGGGAACCGGGGAGCTGTTTTTT | CAISKPGGTGELFF
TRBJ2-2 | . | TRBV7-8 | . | TGTGCCAGCAGCCACGGACGGGAAAACACCGGGGAGCTGTTTTTT | CASSHGRENTGELFF
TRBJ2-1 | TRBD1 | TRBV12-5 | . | TGTGCTAGTGGTTTTAGACAGGGGGCGGCAAATGAGCAGTTCTTC | CASGFRQGAANEQFF
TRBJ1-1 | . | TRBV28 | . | TGTGCCAGCACCAACCCCGTTCGGGCGGTGGGAGCTTTCTTT | CASTNPVRAVGAFF
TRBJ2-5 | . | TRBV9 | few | TGTGCCAGCAGCGACAAGCTCAGCGCCCAAGAGACCCAGTACTTC | CASSDKLSAQETQYF
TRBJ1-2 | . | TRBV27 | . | TGTGCCAGCAGTTTACAGGGTTATGGCTACACCTTC | CASSLQGYGYTF
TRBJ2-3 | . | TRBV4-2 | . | TGTGCCAGCAGCCTTGCCGTGAGCCCCACAGATACGCAGTATTTT | CASSLAVSPTDTQYF
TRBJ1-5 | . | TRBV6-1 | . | TGTGCCAGCTCGGACAGAAATAGCAATCAGCCCCAGCATTTT | CASSDRNSNQPQHF
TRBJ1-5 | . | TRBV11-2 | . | TGTGCCAGCAGCTTAGATACGGGACATAGCAATCAGCCCCAGCATTTT | CASSLDTGHSNQPQHF
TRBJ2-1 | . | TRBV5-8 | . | TGTGCCAGCAGTCGTAGGACCGGTTACAATGAGCAGTTCTTC | CASSRRTGYNEQFF
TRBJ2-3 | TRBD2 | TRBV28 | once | TGTGCCAGCAGCCCCGGGACTAGCGGGATGGGTACAGATACGCAGTATTTT | CASSPGTSGMGTDTQYF
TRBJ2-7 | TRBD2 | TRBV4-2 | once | TGTGCCAACAGCCAAGATGGGACTAGCGGGAGCTACGAGCAGTACTTC | CANSQDGTSGSYEQYF
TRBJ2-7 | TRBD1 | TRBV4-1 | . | TGCGCCAGCAGCCAGGGGACAGTTTACGAGCAGTACTTC | CASSQGTVYEQYF
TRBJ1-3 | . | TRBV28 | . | TGTGCCAGCAGTTTATGGGTAGCAGGGCGTAGCTCTGGAAACACCATATATTTT | CASSLWVAGRSSGNTIYF
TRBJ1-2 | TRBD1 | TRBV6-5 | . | TGTGCCAGCAGCCGACAGGGTGTGAACTATGGCTACACCTTC | CASSRQGVNYGYTF
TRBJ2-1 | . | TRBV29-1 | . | TGCAGCGTTGAAGGGACAGTAGACAATGAGCAGTTCTTC | CSVEGTVDNEQFF